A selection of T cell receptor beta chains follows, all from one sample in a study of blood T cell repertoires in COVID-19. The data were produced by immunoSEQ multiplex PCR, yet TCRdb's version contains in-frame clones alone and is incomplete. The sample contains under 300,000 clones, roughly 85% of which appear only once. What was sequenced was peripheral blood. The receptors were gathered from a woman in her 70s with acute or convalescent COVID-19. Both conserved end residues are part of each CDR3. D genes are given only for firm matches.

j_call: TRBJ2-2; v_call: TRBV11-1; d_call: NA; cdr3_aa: CASSLNLVLTGELFF; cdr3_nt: TGTGCCAGCAGCCTAAACCTGGTCCTTACCGGGGAGCTGTTTTTT
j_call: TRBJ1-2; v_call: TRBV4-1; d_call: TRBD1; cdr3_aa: CASSQSGTGYGYTF; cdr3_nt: TGCGCCAGCAGCCAGTCCGGGACAGGCTATGGCTACACCTTC
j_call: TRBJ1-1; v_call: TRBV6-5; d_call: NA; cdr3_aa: CASSKGGAEAFF; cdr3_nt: TGTGCCAGCAGCAAAGGGGGGGCTGAAGCTTTCTTT
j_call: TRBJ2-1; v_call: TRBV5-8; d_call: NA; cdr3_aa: CASSLSLGEAYNEQFF; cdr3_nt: TGTGCCAGCAGCTTGTCATTAGGGGAGGCCTACAATGAGCAGTTCTTC
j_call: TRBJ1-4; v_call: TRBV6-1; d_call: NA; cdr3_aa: CASSEAPPQRATNEKLFF; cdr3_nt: TGTGCCAGCAGTGAAGCCCCCCCCCAGAGGGCAACTAATGAAAAACTGTTTTTT
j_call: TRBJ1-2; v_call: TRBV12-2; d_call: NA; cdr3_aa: CVSRLYQGSYGYTF; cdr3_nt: TGTGTAAGTCGCTTATATCAGGGAAGCTATGGCTACACCTTC
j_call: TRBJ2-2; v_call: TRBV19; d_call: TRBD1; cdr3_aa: CARGTGDTGELFF; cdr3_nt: TGTGCCAGAGGGACAGGGGACACCGGGGAGCTGTTTTTT
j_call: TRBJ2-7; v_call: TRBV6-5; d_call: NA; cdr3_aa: CASRSSGSYEQYF; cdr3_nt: TGTGCCAGCAGGAGCTCTGGGAGCTACGAGCAGTACTTC
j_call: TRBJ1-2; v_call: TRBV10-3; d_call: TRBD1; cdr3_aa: CAISEDRGYGYTF; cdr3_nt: TGTGCCATCAGTGAGGACAGGGGCTATGGCTACACCTTC
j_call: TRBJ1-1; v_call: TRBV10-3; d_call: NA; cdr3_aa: CAISRGTEAFF; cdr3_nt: TGTGCCATCAGTAGGGGGACTGAAGCTTTCTTT
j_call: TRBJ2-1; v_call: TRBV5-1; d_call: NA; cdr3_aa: CASSSQGSSYNEQFF; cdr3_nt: TGCGCCAGCAGCTCACAGGGAAGCTCCTACAATGAGCAGTTCTTC
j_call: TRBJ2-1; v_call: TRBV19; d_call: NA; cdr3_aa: CASSTSMDFYNEQFF; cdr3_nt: TGTGCCAGTAGTACCTCTATGGACTTCTACAATGAGCAGTTCTTC
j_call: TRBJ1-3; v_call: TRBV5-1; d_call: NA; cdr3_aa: CASSLDGRKNTIYF; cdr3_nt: TGCGCCAGCAGCTTGGACGGCAGGAAGAACACCATATATTTT
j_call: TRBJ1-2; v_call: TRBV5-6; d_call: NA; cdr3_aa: CASSLDRLYGYTF; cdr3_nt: TGTGCCAGCAGCTTGGACAGGCTCTATGGCTACACCTTC